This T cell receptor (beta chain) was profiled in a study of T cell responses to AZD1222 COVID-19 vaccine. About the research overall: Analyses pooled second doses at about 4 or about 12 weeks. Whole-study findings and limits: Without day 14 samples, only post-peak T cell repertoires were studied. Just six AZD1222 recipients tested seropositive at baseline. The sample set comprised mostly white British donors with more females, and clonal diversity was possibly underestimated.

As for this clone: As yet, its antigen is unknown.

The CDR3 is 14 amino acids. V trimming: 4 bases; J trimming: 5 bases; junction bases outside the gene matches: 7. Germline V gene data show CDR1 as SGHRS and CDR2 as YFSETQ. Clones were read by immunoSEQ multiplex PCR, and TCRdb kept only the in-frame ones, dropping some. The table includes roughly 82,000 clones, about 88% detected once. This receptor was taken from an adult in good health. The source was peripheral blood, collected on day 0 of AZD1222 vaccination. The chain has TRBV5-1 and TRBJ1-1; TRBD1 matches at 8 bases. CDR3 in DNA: TGCGCCAGCAGCCTGGGACAGGAGTTGACTGAAGCTTTCTTT. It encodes CASSLGQELTEAFF.